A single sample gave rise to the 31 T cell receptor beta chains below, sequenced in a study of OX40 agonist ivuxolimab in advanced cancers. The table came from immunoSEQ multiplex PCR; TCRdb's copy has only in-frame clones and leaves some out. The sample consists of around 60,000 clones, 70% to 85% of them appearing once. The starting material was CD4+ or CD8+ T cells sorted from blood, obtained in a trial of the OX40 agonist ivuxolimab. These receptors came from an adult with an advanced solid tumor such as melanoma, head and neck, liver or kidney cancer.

CDR3 DNA: TGTGCCAGCAGCTTAGGACAGGCGAACACTGAAGCTTTCTTT. Its protein product is CASSLGQANTEAFF. The V and J genes are TRBV11-2 and TRBJ1-1; D might be TRBD1 (6 bases). Between the trimmed V and J ends, which lost 1 base and 1 base, there was a span of 7 bases. Germline-derived CDR1 and CDR2 are SGHAT and FQNNGV. This CDR3 comprises 14 residues. Together with reference TRBV11-2 and TRBJ1-1, the CDR3 gives the full variable domain: EAGVAQSPRYKIIEKRQSVAFWCNPISGHATLYWYQQILGQGPKLLIQFQNNGVVDDSQLPKDRFSAERLKGVDSTLKIQPAKLEDSAVYLCASSLGQANTEAFFGQGTRLTVV.

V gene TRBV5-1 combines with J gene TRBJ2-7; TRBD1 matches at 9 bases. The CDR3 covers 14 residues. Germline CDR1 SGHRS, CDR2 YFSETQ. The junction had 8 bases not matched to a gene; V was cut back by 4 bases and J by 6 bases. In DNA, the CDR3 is TGCGCCAGCAGCGAGGGACAGGGAAGAGGCGAGCAGTACTTC. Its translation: CASSEGQGRGEQYF.

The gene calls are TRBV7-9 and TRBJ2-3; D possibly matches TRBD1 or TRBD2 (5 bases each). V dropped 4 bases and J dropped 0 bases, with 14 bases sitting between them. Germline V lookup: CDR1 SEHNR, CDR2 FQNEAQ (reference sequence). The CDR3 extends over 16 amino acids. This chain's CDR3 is CASSYRDGLSTDTQYF. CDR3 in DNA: TGTGCCAGCAGCTACCGGGACGGACTTAGCACAGATACGCAGTATTTT.

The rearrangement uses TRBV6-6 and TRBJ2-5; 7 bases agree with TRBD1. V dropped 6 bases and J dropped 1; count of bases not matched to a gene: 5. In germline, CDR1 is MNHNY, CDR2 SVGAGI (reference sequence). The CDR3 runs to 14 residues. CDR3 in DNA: TGTGCCAGCAGCCTCTCAGGGGGCCAAGAGACCCAGTACTTC. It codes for CASSLSGGQETQYF.

In nucleotides, the CDR3 is TGCGCCAGCAGCCCCCTACAGGAGCAGCCCCAGCATTTT. This sequence encodes CASSPLQEQPQHF. V usage is TRBV4-1 and J usage is TRBJ1-5, with D possibly being TRBD1 (5 bases). CDR3 length: 13 residues. CDR1 is MGHRA and CDR2 is YSYEKL in the germline V gene. V was pared by 4 bases and J by 7 bases, with 11 bases between.

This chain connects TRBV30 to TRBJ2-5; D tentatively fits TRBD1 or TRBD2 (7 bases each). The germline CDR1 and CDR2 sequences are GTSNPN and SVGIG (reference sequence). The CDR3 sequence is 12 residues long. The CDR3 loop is CATSGGEETQYF. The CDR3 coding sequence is TGTGCTACATCAGGGGGGGAGGAGACCCAGTACTTC. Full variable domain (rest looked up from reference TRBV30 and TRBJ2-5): SQTIHQWPATLVQPVGSPLSLECTVEGTSNPNLYWYRQAAGRGLQLLFYSVGIGQISSEVPQNLSASRPQDRQFILSSKKLLLSDSGFYLCATSGGEETQYFGPGTRLLVL.

As DNA, the CDR3 is TGTGCCAGCAGCTCAGGGACAGGAGACTACTCTGGGGCCAACGTCCTGACTTTC. Protein sequence: CASSSGTGDYSGANVLTF. The gene calls are TRBV5-5 and TRBJ2-6; 8 nucleotides agree with TRBD1. The V gene end was trimmed by 3 bases and the J gene end by 0 bases; junction bases not matched to a gene: 8. Looked up from germline, CDR1 is SGHKS and CDR2 is YYEKEE (reference sequence). This CDR3 has 18 amino acids.

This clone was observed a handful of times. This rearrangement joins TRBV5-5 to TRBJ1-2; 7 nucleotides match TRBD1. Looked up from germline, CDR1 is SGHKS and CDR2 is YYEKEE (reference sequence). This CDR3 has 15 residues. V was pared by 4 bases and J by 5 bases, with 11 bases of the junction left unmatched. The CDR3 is CASSIVPGQSYGYTF. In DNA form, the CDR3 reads TGTGCCAGCAGCATAGTTCCGGGACAGTCTTATGGCTACACCTTC. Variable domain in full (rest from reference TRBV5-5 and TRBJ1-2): DAGVTQSPTHLIKTRGQQVTLRCSPISGHKSVSWYQQVLGQGPQFIFQYYEKEERGRGNFPDRFSARQFPNYSSELNVNALLLGDSALYLCASSIVPGQSYGYTFGSGTRLTVV.

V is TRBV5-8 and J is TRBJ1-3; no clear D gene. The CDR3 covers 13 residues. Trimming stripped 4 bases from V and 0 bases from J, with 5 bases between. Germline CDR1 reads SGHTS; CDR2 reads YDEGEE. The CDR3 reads CASSRASGNTIYF. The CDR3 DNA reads TGTGCCAGCAGCCGGGCCTCTGGAAACACCATATATTTT.

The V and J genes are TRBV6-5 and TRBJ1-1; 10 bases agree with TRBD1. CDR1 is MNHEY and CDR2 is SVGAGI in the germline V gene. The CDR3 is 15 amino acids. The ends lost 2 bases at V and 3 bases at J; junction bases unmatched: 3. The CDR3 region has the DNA TGTGCCAGCAGTTACCGGGACAGGGGTGACACTGAAGCTTTCTTT. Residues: CASSYRDRGDTEAFF.

The CDR3 DNA follows: TGTGCCAGTAGTATAGATAGGTTGCTAGCGGGCACAGATACGCAGTATTTT. Amino acid sequence: CASSIDRLLAGTDTQYF. The V call is TRBV19, the J call TRBJ2-3, with 7 bases fitting TRBD2. J lost 1 base, V lost 0 bases, and 7 bases had no gene match. This CDR3 comprises 17 residues. Germline V gene lookup returns CDR1 LNHDA and CDR2 SQIVND (reference sequence).

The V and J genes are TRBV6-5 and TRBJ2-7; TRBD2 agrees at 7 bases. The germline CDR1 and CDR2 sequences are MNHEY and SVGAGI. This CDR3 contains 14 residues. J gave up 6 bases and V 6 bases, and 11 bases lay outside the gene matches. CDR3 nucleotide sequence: TGTGCCAGCAGAGGAGAGCGGGGAGCGGGCGAGCAGTACTTC. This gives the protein CASRGERGAGEQYF.

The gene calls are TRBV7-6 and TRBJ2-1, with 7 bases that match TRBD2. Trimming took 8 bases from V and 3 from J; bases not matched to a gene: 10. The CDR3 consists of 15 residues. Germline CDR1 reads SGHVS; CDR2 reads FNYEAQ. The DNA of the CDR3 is TGTGCCAGCTCCCTTCTCCGGGGGGACTACAATGAGCAGTTCTTC. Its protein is CASSLLRGDYNEQFF.

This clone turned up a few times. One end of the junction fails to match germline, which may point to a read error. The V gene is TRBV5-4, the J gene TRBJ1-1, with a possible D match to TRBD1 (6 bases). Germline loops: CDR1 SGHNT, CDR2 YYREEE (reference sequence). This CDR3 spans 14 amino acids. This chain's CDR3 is CASRLDSQSTEAFF. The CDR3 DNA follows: TGTGCCAGCAGATTGGACAGCCAGAGTACTGAAGCTTTCTTT.

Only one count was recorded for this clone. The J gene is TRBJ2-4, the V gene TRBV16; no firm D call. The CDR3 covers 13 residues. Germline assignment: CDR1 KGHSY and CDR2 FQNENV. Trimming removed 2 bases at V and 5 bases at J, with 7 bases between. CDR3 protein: CASSQGQENIQYF. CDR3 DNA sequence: TGTGCCAGCAGCCAAGGTCAGGAAAACATTCAGTACTTC.

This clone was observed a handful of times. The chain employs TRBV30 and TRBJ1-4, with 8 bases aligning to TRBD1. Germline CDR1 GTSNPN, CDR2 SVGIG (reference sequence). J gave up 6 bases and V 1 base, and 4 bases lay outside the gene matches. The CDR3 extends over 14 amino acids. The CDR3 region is CAWSGDRRDEKLFF. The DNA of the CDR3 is TGTGCCTGGAGTGGGGACAGGCGGGATGAAAAACTGTTTTTT.

The DNA for the CDR3 is TGCAGCGGAAGGGACAGGGGCTCCACTGAAGCTTTCTTT. This gives the protein CSGRDRGSTEAFF. The gene calls are TRBV29-1 and TRBJ1-1; 10 bases map to TRBD1. CDR3 length: 13 amino acids. V lost 7 bases, J lost 4 bases, and 6 bases stayed unmatched. The germline V gene has CDR1 SQVTM and CDR2 ANQGSEA.

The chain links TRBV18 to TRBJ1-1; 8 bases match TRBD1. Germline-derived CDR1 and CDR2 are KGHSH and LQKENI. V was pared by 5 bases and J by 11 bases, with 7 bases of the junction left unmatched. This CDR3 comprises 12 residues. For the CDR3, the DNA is TGTGCCAGCTCATCGACAGGGGCCGAGGCTTTCTTT. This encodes CASSSTGAEAFF.

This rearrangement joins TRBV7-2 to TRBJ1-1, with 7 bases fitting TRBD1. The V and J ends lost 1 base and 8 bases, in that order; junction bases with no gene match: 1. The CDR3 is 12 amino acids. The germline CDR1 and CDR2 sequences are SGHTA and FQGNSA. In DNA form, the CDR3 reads TGTGCCAGCAGCTTAGTGGACAGGGAAGCTTTCTTT. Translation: CASSLVDREAFF.

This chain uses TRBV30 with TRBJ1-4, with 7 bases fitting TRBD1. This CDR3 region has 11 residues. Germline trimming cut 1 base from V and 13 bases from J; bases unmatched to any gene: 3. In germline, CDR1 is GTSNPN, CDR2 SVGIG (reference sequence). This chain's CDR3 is CAWSGQGGLFF. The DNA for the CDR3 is TGTGCCTGGAGTGGCCAGGGGGGACTGTTTTTT.

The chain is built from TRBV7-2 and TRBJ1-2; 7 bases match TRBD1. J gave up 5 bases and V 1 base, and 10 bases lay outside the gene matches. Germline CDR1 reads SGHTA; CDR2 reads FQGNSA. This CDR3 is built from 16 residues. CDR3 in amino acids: CASSLVRGPATYGYTF. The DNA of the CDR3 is TGTGCCAGCAGCTTAGTGAGGGGGCCGGCTACGTATGGCTACACCTTC.

Here the CDR3 DNA reads TGTGCCAGCAGGCGAGCGAGACAGGGAGGAAACTATGGCTACACCTTC. Residues: CASRRARQGGNYGYTF. V is TRBV11-2 and J is TRBJ1-2; 7 bases match TRBD1. The CDR3 is 16 amino acids. J gave up 2 bases and V 6 bases, and 12 bases lay outside the gene matches. From germline, CDR1 is SGHAT and CDR2 FQNNGV.

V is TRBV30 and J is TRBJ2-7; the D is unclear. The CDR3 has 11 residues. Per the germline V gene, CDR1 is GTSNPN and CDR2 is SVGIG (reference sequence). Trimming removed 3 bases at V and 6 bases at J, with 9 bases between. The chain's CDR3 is CAWSRMGEQYF. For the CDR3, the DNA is TGTGCCTGGAGCCGTATGGGCGAGCAGTACTTC.

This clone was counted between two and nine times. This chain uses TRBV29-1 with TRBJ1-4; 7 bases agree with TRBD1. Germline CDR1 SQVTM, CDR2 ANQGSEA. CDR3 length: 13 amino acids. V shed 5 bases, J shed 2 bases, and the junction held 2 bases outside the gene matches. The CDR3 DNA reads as TGCAGCGTTAGGGGACAGACTAATGAAAAACTGTTTTTT. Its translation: CSVRGQTNEKLFF.

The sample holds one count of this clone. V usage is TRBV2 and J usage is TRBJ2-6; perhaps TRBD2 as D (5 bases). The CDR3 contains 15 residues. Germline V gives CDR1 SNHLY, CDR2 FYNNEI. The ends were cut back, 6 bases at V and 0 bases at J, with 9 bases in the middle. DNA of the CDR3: TGTGCCAGCAGCACTAGAAGCTCTGGGGCCAACGTCCTGACTTTC. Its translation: CASSTRSSGANVLTF. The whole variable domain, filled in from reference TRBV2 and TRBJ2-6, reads EPEVTQTPSHQVTQMGQEVILRCVPISNHLYFYWYRQILGQKVEFLVSFYNNEISEKSEIFDDQFSVERPDGSNFTLKIRSTKLEDSAMYFCASSTRSSGANVLTFGAGSRLTVL.

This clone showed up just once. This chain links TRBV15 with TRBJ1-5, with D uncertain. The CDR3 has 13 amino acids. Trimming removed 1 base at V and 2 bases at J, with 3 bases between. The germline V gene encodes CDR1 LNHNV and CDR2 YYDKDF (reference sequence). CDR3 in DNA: TGTGCCACCAGCAGAGTGGGCAATCAGCCCCAGCATTTT. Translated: CATSRVGNQPQHF. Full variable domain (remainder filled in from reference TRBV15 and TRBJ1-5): DAMVIQNPRYQVTQFGKPVTLSCSQTLNHNVMYWYQQKSSQAPKLLFHYYDKDFNNEADTPDNFQSRRPNTSFCFLDIRSPGLGDTAMYLCATSRVGNQPQHFGDGTRLSIL.

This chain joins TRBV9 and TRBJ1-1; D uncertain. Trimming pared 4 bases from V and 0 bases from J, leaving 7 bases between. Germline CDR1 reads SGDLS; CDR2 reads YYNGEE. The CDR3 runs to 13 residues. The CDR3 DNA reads TGTGCCAGCAGCCCGCAGTTGAACACTGAAGCTTTCTTT. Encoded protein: CASSPQLNTEAFF.

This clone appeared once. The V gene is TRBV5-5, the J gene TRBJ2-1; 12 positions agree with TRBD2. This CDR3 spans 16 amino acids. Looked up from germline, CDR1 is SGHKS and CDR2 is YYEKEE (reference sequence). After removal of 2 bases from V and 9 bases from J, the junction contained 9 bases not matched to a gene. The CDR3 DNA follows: TGTGCCAGCAGCTTAGCCGGGACTAGCGGGTCCCGTGAGCAGTTCTTC. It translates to CASSLAGTSGSREQFF.

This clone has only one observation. The CDR3 sequence is CASSLSSGRESGELFF. The CDR3, as DNA: TGTGCCAGCAGCCTGTCTAGCGGGAGGGAGTCCGGGGAGCTGTTTTTT. The genes are TRBV7-3 and TRBJ2-2; 12 bases line up with TRBD2. Losses at the gene ends were 5 bases for V and 6 bases for J; bases not matched to a gene: 7. The CDR3 is 16 amino acids. Germline values: CDR1 SGHTA, CDR2 FQGTGA.

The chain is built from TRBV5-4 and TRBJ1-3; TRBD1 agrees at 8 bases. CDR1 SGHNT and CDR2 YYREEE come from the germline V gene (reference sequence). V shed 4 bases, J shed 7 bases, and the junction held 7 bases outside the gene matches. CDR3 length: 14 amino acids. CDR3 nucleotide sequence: TGTGCCAGCAGCGCCGGGACAGGTGGGAACACCATATATTTT. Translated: CASSAGTGGNTIYF. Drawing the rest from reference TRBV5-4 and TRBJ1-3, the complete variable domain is ETGVTQSPTHLIKTRGQQVTLRCSSQSGHNTVSWYQQALGQGPQFIFQYYREEENGRGNFPPRFSGLQFPNYSSELNVNALELDDSALYLCASSAGTGGNTIYFGEGSWLTVV.

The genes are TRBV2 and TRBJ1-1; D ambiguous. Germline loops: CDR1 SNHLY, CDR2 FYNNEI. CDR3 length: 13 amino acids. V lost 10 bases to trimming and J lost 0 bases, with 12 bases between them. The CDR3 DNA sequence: TGTGCCAAAACCGGGCTCTTGAACACTGAAGCTTTCTTT. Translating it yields CAKTGLLNTEAFF.